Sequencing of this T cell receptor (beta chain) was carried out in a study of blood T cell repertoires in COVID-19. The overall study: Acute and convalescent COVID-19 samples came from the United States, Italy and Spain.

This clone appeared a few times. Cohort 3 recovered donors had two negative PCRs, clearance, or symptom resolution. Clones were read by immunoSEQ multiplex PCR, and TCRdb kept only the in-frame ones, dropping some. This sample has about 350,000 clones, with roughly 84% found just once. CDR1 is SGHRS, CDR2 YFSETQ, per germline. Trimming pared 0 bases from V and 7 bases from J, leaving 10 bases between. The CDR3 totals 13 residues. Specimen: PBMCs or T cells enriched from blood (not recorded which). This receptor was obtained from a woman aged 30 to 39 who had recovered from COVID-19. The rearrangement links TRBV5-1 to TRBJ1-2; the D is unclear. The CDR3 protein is CASSLGVSSGYTF. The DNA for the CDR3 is TGCGCCAGCAGCTTGGGCGTATCCTCTGGCTACACCTTC.